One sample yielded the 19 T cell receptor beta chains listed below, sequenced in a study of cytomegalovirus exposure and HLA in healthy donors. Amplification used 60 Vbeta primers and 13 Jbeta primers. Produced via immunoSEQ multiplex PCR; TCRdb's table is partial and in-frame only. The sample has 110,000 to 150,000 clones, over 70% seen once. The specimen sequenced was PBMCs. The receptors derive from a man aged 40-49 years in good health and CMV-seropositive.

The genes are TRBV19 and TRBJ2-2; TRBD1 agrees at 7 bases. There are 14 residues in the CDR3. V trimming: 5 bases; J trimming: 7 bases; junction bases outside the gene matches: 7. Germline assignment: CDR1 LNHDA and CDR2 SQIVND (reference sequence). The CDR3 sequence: CASSSHRGIGELFF. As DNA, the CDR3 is TGTGCCAGTAGTTCGCACAGGGGCATCGGGGAGCTGTTTTTT.

The CDR3 region is CASSSAQGLTYEQYF. In DNA, the CDR3 is TGCGCCAGCAGCTCTGCTCAGGGACTGACCTACGAGCAGTACTTC. V is TRBV4-1 and J is TRBJ2-7, with D possibly being TRBD2 (6 bases). Germline V gene data show CDR1 as MGHRA and CDR2 as YSYEKL. V lost 5 bases and J lost 2, with 16 bases in between. The CDR3 consists of 15 residues.

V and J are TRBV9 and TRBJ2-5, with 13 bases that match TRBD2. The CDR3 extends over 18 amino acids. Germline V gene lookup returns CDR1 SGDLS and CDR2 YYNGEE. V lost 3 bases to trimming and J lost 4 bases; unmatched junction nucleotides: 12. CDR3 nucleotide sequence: TGTGCCAGCAGCGACCTAGGGACTAGCGGGACCGGGCGAGAGACCCAGTACTTC. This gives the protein CASSDLGTSGTGRETQYF.

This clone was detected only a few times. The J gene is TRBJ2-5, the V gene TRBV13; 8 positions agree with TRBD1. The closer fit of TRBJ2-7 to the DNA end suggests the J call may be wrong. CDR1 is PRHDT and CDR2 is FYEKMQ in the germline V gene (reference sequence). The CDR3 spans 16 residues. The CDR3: CASSSFRDRSSYEQYF. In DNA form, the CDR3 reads TGTGCCAGCAGCTCCTTCCGGGACAGGAGCTCCTACGAGCAGTACTTC.

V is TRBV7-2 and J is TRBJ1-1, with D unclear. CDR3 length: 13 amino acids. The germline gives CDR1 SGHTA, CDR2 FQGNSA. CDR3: CATRASQNTEAFF. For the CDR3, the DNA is TGTGCTACGCGGGCTTCTCAGAACACTGAAGCTTTCTTT.

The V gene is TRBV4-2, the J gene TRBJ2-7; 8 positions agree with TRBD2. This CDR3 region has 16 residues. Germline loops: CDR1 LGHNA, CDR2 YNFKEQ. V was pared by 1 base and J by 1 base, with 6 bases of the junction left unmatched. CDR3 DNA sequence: TGTGCCAGCAGCCAAGGACTAGCGATAAGGTCCTACGAGCAGTACTTC. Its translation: CASSQGLAIRSYEQYF.

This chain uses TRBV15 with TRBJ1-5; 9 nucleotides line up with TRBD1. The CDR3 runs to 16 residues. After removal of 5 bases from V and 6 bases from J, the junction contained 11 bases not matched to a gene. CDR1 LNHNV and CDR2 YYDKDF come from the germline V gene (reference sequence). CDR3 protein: CATSLPGTGKGQPQHF. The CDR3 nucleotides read TGTGCCACCAGCTTGCCCGGGACAGGGAAGGGTCAGCCCCAGCATTTT.

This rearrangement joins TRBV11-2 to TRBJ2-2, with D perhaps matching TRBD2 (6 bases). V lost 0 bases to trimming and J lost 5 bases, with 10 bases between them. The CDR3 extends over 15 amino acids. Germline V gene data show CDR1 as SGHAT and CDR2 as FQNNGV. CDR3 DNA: TGTGCCAGCAGCTTAGAACGGCTAGCGACCGGGGAGCTGTTTTTT. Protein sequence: CASSLERLATGELFF.

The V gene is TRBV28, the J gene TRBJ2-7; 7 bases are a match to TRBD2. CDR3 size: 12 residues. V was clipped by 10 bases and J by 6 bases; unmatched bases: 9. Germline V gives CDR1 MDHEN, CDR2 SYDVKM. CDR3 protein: CATSSSGREQYF. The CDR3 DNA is TGTGCCACTTCGAGTAGCGGGCGCGAGCAGTACTTC.

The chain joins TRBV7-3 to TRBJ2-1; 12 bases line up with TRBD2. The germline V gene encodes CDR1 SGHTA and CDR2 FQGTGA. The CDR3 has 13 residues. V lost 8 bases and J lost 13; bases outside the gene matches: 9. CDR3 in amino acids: CASSGLAGTLQFF. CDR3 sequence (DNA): TGTGCCAGCTCCGGACTAGCGGGAACCCTTCAGTTCTTC.

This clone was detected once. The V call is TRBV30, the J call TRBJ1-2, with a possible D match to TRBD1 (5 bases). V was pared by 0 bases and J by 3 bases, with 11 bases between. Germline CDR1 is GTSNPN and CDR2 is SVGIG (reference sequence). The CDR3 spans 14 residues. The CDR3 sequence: CAWSVNRWDYGYTF. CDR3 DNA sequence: TGTGCCTGGAGTGTAAACAGGTGGGACTATGGCTACACCTTC.

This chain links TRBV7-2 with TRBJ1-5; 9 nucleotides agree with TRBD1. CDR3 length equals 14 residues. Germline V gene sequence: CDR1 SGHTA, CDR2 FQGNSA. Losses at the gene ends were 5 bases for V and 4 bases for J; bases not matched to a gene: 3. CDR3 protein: CASSTTGGNQPQHF. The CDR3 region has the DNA TGTGCCAGCAGCACGACAGGGGGAAATCAGCCCCAGCATTTT.

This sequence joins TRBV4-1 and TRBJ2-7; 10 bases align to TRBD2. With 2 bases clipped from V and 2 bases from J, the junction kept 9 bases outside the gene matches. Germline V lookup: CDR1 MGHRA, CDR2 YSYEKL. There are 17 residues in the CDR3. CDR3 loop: CASSQRTTSGQTYEQYF. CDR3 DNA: TGCGCCAGCAGCCAACGAACGACTAGCGGGCAGACCTACGAGCAGTACTTC.

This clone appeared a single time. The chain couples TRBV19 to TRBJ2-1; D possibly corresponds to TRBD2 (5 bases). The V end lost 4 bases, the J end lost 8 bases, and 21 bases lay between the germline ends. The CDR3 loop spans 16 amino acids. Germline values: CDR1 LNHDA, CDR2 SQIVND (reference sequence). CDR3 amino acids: CASSRGPLAPGDEQFF. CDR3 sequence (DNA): TGTGCCAGTAGTAGAGGGCCCCTAGCCCCTGGGGATGAGCAGTTCTTC.

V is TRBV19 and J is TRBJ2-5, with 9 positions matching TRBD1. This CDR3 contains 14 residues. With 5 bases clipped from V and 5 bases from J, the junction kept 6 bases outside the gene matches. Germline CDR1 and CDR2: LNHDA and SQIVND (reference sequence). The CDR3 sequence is CASSFGTGLETQYF. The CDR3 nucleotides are TGTGCCAGTAGTTTTGGGACAGGGCTGGAGACCCAGTACTTC.

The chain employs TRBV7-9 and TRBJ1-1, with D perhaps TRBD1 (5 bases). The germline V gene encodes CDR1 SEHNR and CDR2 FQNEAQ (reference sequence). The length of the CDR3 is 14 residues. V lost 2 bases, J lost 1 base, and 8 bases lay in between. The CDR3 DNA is TGTGCCAGCAGCTTACGCGGACAGAACACTGAAGCTTTCTTT. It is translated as CASSLRGQNTEAFF. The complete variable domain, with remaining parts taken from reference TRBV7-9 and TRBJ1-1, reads DTGVSQNPRHKITKRGQNVTFRCDPISEHNRLYWYRQTLGQGPEFLTYFQNEAQLEKSRLLSDRFSAERPKGSFSTLEIQRTEQGDSAMYLCASSLRGQNTEAFFGQGTRLTVV.

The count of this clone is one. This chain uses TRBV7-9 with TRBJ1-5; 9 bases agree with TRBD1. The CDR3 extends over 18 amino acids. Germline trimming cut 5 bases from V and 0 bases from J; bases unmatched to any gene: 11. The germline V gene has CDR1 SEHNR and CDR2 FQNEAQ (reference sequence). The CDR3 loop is CASSNELTGGYSNQPQHF. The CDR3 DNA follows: TGTGCCAGCAGCAATGAACTTACAGGGGGCTATAGCAATCAGCCCCAGCATTTT.

The CDR3 reads CASKVHGNEGQGAYEQYF. CDR3 nucleotides: TGTGCCAGCAAGGTACATGGTAATGAGGGACAGGGAGCCTACGAGCAGTACTTC. The V call is TRBV27, the J call TRBJ2-7; TRBD1 matches at 9 bases. The CDR3 has 18 residues. With V trimmed by 7 bases and J by 2 bases, 18 bases remained unmatched. CDR1 is MNHEY, CDR2 SMNVEV, per germline (reference sequence).

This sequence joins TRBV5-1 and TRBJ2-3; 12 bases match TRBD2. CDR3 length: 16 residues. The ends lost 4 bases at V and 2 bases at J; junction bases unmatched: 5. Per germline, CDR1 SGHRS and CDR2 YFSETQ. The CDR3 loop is CASSLRTSGVTDTQYF. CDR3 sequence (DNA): TGCGCCAGCAGCCTAAGGACTAGCGGGGTCACAGATACGCAGTATTTT.